The 32 T cell receptor beta chains below come from one sample, sequenced in a study of cytomegalovirus exposure and HLA in healthy donors. The PCR used 60 Vbeta and 13 Jbeta primers. Sequencing was performed with immunoSEQ multiplex PCR; in TCRdb, only in-frame clones are kept and a portion is missing. The sample data list about 140,000 clones. Sequencing was carried out using PBMCs. The source is a young woman in good health and CMV-seronegative.

The chain is built from TRBV9 and TRBJ2-3; D is perhaps TRBD2 (5 bases). Trimming shortened V by 0 bases and J by 2 bases, and 7 bases separated the two germline ends. The germline V gene encodes CDR1 SGDLS and CDR2 YYNGEE. The CDR3 covers 14 residues. The CDR3 reads CASSVGDYTDTQYF. DNA of the CDR3: TGTGCCAGCAGCGTAGGTGACTACACAGATACGCAGTATTTT.

V usage is TRBV18 and J usage is TRBJ2-7, with 8 bases that match TRBD1. Germline CDR1 is KGHSH and CDR2 is LQKENI. The V gene end was trimmed by 4 bases and the J gene end by 2 bases; junction bases not matched to a gene: 7. This CDR3 comprises 15 residues. The CDR3 bases are TGTGCCAGCTCACTCGGACAGGGTAGAACCTACGAGCAGTACTTC. It is translated as CASSLGQGRTYEQYF.

V gene TRBV6-1 combines with J gene TRBJ1-1, with 7 bases matching TRBD1. Per the germline V gene, CDR1 is MNHNS and CDR2 is SASEGT. CDR3 size: 15 residues. The V segment lost 7 bases and the J segment 1 base; nucleotides outside the gene matches: 9. CDR3 DNA sequence: TGTGCCAGCAACGAACAGACAGGGACGAACACTGAAGCTTTCTTT. Translating gives CASNEQTGTNTEAFF.

The chain employs TRBV7-8 and TRBJ2-7, with 9 bases lining up with TRBD1. The CDR3 loop spans 13 amino acids. Germline values: CDR1 SGHVS, CDR2 FQNEAQ. Trimming removed 6 bases from V and 5 bases from J; junction bases left unmatched: 5. CDR3 DNA: TGTGCCAGCAGTTTCAGACAGGGGGACGAGCAGTACTTC. It codes for CASSFRQGDEQYF.

The chain joins TRBV4-3 to TRBJ1-2, with no clear D. V lost 0 bases, J lost 3 bases, and 8 bases lay in between. CDR3 length: 14 amino acids. The V gene's germline CDR1 is LGHNA and CDR2 YSLEER. This CDR3 is CASSQEAEYYGYTF. CDR3 coding DNA: TGCGCCAGCAGCCAAGAGGCGGAGTACTATGGCTACACCTTC.

The rearrangement uses TRBV7-2 and TRBJ1-3; TRBD1 agrees at 7 bases. Germline CDR1 is SGHTA and CDR2 is FQGNSA. The CDR3 is made up of 14 amino acids. J was trimmed by 15 bases and V by 3 bases; bases with no gene match: 14. CDR3 protein: CASSLGDRDTEGYF. In DNA form, the CDR3 reads TGTGCCAGCAGCTTGGGAGACAGGGACACCGAAGGATATTTT.

This chain connects TRBV7-9 to TRBJ1-5; 8 nucleotides line up with TRBD1. From germline, CDR1 is SEHNR and CDR2 FQNEAQ (reference sequence). There are 14 residues in the CDR3. V lost 8 bases, J lost 5 bases, and 8 bases stayed unmatched. The CDR3 region is CASSQDRGDQPQHF. The CDR3 DNA is TGTGCCAGCTCACAAGACAGGGGTGATCAGCCCCAGCATTTT. Full variable domain (outside the CDR3, taken from reference TRBV7-9 and TRBJ1-5): DTGVSQNPRHKITKRGQNVTFRCDPISEHNRLYWYRQTLGQGPEFLTYFQNEAQLEKSRLLSDRFSAERPKGSFSTLEIQRTEQGDSAMYLCASSQDRGDQPQHFGDGTRLSIL.

V and J are TRBV7-2 and TRBJ2-5; possibly TRBD1 for D (6 bases). Germline-derived CDR1 and CDR2 are SGHTA and FQGNSA. V lost 1 base, J lost 5 bases, and 14 bases lay in between. The CDR3 runs to 15 residues. The CDR3 nucleotides are TGTGCCAGCAGCTTAGGAACAGGGACGACTGAGACCCAGTACTTC. The encoded protein is CASSLGTGTTETQYF.

CDR3 region: CSVEVGIYNEQFF. CDR3 nucleotide sequence: TGCAGCGTTGAGGTGGGCATCTACAATGAGCAGTTCTTC. The V gene is TRBV29-1, the J gene TRBJ2-1; D is uncertain. The germline V and J ends were trimmed by 3 bases and 3 bases, with 9 bases remaining between them. Germline values: CDR1 SQVTM, CDR2 ANQGSEA. The CDR3 length is 13 residues.

The chain links TRBV28 to TRBJ1-2, with D perhaps matching TRBD1 (5 bases). V was cut by 3 bases and J by 8 bases, with 10 bases left in between. Germline-derived CDR1 and CDR2 are MDHEN and SYDVKM. The CDR3 totals 12 residues. DNA for the CDR3: TGTGCCAGCAGTTTGCCAGGGATCGGCTACACCTTC. Translation gives CASSLPGIGYTF.

The chain uses TRBV7-9 and TRBJ2-5, with 9 positions matching TRBD1. V was pared by 3 bases and J by 5 bases, with 13 bases of the junction left unmatched. Looked up from germline, CDR1 is SEHNR and CDR2 is FQNEAQ (reference sequence). The CDR3 spans 17 residues. CDR3 nucleotide sequence: TGTGCCAGCAGCTTCCGGGACAGGGAGAATGCTGAGGAGACCCAGTACTTC. Protein: CASSFRDRENAEETQYF.

This chain links TRBV5-1 with TRBJ1-3; possible D gene TRBD1, 6 bases. CDR3 length: 14 residues. The V gene's germline CDR1 is SGHRS and CDR2 YFSETQ. V was cut by 4 bases and J by 2 bases, with 10 bases left in between. CDR3 nucleotides: TGCGCCAGCAGCCCCAGGACAGCTGGAAACACCATATATTTT. This gives the protein CASSPRTAGNTIYF.

The chain employs TRBV30 and TRBJ2-1; 7 nucleotides align to TRBD2. Germline V CDR1 and CDR2: GTSNPN, SVGIG (reference sequence). This CDR3 has 14 residues. V lost 3 bases to trimming and J lost 7 bases; unmatched junction nucleotides: 9. CDR3 bases: TGTGCCTGGAGATCAAACGGGAGGCGGAATGAGCAGTTCTTC. As protein: CAWRSNGRRNEQFF.

As for this clone: The junction shows a germline mismatch at one end, possibly a read error. The chain uses TRBV7-7 and TRBJ2-3, with D perhaps matching TRBD2 (5 bases). This CDR3 is 14 amino acids long. Germline V gene data show CDR1 as SSHAT and CDR2 as FNYEAQ (reference sequence). Here the CDR3 reads CASSRGLGTDTQYF. CDR3 coding DNA: TGTGCTAGCAGTCGAGGACTTGGCACAGATACGCAGTATTTT.

The V gene is TRBV7-9, the J gene TRBJ2-1, with 9 bases aligning to TRBD2. The J segment lost 4 bases and the V segment lost 4 bases, leaving 17 bases of the junction unmatched. Germline V CDR1 and CDR2: SEHNR, FQNEAQ (reference sequence). The CDR3 length is 19 residues. CDR3 DNA: TGTGCCAGCAGCTCCGACAGAGTATCGGGACTAGCAGTTTACAATGAGCAGTTCTTC. This sequence encodes CASSSDRVSGLAVYNEQFF.

The rearrangement uses TRBV6-1 and TRBJ1-2; 7 bases line up with TRBD1. V lost 1 base, J lost 4 bases, and 6 bases stayed unmatched. Germline V gene data show CDR1 as MNHNS and CDR2 as SASEGT. The CDR3 runs to 15 residues. The CDR3 here is CASSEGPGQAYGYTF. CDR3 bases: TGTGCCAGCAGTGAAGGACCTGGACAGGCCTATGGCTACACCTTC.

The chain carries TRBV30 and TRBJ2-7; no definite D call. Deletions cut 4 bases from V and 4 bases from J, with 11 bases between. CDR3 length: 12 residues. Germline V gene data show CDR1 as GTSNPN and CDR2 as SVGIG (reference sequence). The CDR3 coding sequence is TGTGCCTGGACCCCTGGCAGTTACGAGCAGTACTTC. Amino acids: CAWTPGSYEQYF.

The genes are TRBV11-3 and TRBJ2-5; D remains ambiguous. Germline CDR1 reads SGHNT; CDR2 reads YENEEA. This CDR3 is 15 amino acids long. The V gene lost 5 bases and the J gene lost 2 bases, with 15 bases spanning the gap. The CDR3 region has the DNA TGTGCCAGCAGCCCCTCCCCCACAGCTCAAGAGACCCAGTACTTC. It yields the protein CASSPSPTAQETQYF.

CDR3 DNA sequence: TGTGCCAGCAGCGTAGCCCCTGAACAGGGCCGGGTACCATATGGCTACACCTTC. This encodes CASSVAPEQGRVPYGYTF. The chain is built from TRBV9 and TRBJ1-2; perhaps TRBD1 as D (6 bases). Germline CDR1 SGDLS, CDR2 YYNGEE. The CDR3 has 18 residues. V was shortened by 0 bases and J by 5 bases, with 23 bases between the two germline ends.

The chain uses TRBV5-1 and TRBJ2-3, with 12 bases matching TRBD1. Germline assignment: CDR1 SGHRS and CDR2 YFSETQ. Unmatched junction bases numbered 2, after V lost 4 bases and J lost 2 bases. The CDR3 spans 15 residues. The DNA of the CDR3 is TGCGCCAGCAGCCCGGGACAGGGGGCCACAGATACGCAGTATTTT. Its translation is CASSPGQGATDTQYF.

The chain recombines TRBV6-5 with TRBJ2-3; D not certain. V lost 10 bases, J lost 4 bases, and 18 bases lay in between. Germline CDR1 is MNHEY and CDR2 is SVGAGI. The CDR3 is 14 residues long. The CDR3 region has the DNA TGTGCCACACAACTATTCCCGGTAGCAGATACGCAGTATTTT. This codes for CATQLFPVADTQYF.

This chain joins TRBV25-1 and TRBJ1-2; D gene ambiguous. The germline V gene encodes CDR1 MGHDK and CDR2 SYGVNS. The ends were cut back, 3 bases at V and 5 bases at J, with 13 bases in the middle. This CDR3 has 14 residues. CDR3 in amino acids: CASSEEGFPYGYTF. The CDR3, as DNA: TGTGCCAGCAGTGAGGAGGGCTTTCCTTATGGCTACACCTTC.

V and J are TRBV6-5 and TRBJ2-3, with TRBD1 identical over 8 bases. Germline V lookup: CDR1 MNHEY, CDR2 SVGAGI. The V gene end was trimmed by 2 bases and the J gene end by 6 bases; junction bases not matched to a gene: 4. This CDR3 contains 14 residues. CDR3 sequence reads: CASSYDRGADTQYF. The DNA for the CDR3 is TGTGCCAGCAGTTACGACAGGGGAGCGGATACGCAGTATTTT.

The chain recombines TRBV7-6 with TRBJ2-7, with D perhaps matching TRBD1 (6 bases). Germline-derived CDR1 and CDR2 are SGHVS and FNYEAQ. Deletions cut 1 base from V and 5 bases from J, with 15 bases between. The CDR3 contains 15 residues. The DNA of the CDR3 is TGTGCCAGCAGCTTAGGTAAACAGGGTCTCAACGAGCAGTACTTC. It specifies CASSLGKQGLNEQYF. The full variable domain, in which reference TRBV7-6 and TRBJ2-7 provide the parts outside the CDR3, is GAGVSQSPRYKVTKRGQDVALRCDPISGHVSLYWYRQALGQGPEFLTYFNYEAQQDKSGLPNDRFSAERPEGSISTLTIQRTEQRDSAMYRCASSLGKQGLNEQYFGPGTRLTVT.

This chain joins TRBV27 and TRBJ1-2; D not resolved. The CDR3 loop spans 14 amino acids. Germline V gene data show CDR1 as MNHEY and CDR2 as SMNVEV (reference sequence). V shed 0 bases and J shed 0 bases, with 5 bases lying between them. CDR3 amino acids: CASSLSPANYGYTF. The CDR3 DNA reads TGTGCCAGCAGTTTATCCCCAGCTAACTATGGCTACACCTTC.

The rearrangement links TRBV10-3 to TRBJ1-3; possible D gene TRBD1, 6 bases. This CDR3 has 15 residues. V shed 10 bases and J shed 0 bases, with 16 bases lying between them. Per the germline V gene, CDR1 is ENHRY and CDR2 is SYGVKD. CDR3 DNA sequence: TGTGCCACTTGCCCGGGACAAAGCTCTGGAAACACCATATATTTT. This encodes CATCPGQSSGNTIYF.

This rearrangement joins TRBV19 to TRBJ1-1, with D perhaps matching TRBD1 (6 bases). The germline gives CDR1 LNHDA, CDR2 SQIVND (reference sequence). V was pared by 10 bases and J by 3 bases, with 15 bases between. This CDR3 contains 13 residues. The CDR3 sequence: CATSKGVYTEAFF. The DNA for the CDR3 is TGTGCCACAAGCAAGGGGGTCTACACTGAAGCTTTCTTT.

V and J are TRBV7-2 and TRBJ1-1, with 7 bases fitting TRBD1. With V trimmed by 6 bases and J by 1 base, 5 bases remained unmatched. CDR1 SGHTA and CDR2 FQGNSA come from the germline V gene. The CDR3 length is 14 residues. In DNA, the CDR3 is TGTGCCAGCAGACAGGGACAGACGAACACTGAAGCTTTCTTT. This encodes CASRQGQTNTEAFF. Using reference TRBV7-2 and TRBJ1-1 for the parts outside the CDR3, the full variable domain is GAGVSQSPSNKVTEKGKDVELRCDPISGHTALYWYRQSLGQGLEFLIYFQGNSAPDKSGLPSDRFSAERTGGSVSTLTIQRTQQEDSAVYLCASRQGQTNTEAFFGQGTRLTVV.

The chain links TRBV10-1 to TRBJ2-1, with TRBD1 identical over 10 bases. V lost 4 bases and J lost 2; bases outside the gene matches: 5. The CDR3 has 16 amino acids. Germline loops: CDR1 WNHNN, CDR2 SYGVQD (reference sequence). The CDR3 sequence is CASSVAGTGAYNEQFF. The CDR3 nucleotides read TGCGCCAGCAGTGTAGCCGGGACAGGGGCCTACAATGAGCAGTTCTTC.

The rearrangement links TRBV4-1 to TRBJ2-1; tentatively, D is TRBD2 (6 bases). Germline loops: CDR1 MGHRA, CDR2 YSYEKL. The CDR3 covers 12 residues. V lost 6 bases, J lost 10 bases, and 13 bases lay in between. This chain's CDR3 is CASSPSGDEQFF. The CDR3 nucleotides read TGCGCCAGCAGTCCTTCGGGGGACGAGCAGTTCTTC.

The rearrangement links TRBV30 to TRBJ1-2, with 7 bases lining up with TRBD1. CDR3 length: 11 amino acids. CDR1 GTSNPN and CDR2 SVGIG come from the germline V gene (reference sequence). V was clipped by 5 bases and J by 9 bases; unmatched bases: 6. For the CDR3, the DNA is TGTGCCTGGGAGGAGGGGGCTCGCTACACCTTC. This codes for CAWEEGARYTF.

The V call is TRBV7-6, the J call TRBJ1-6; no clear D. Germline CDR1 and CDR2: SGHVS and FNYEAQ. The ends were cut back, 1 base at V and 9 bases at J, with 10 bases in the middle. The CDR3 sequence is 14 residues long. As DNA, the CDR3 is TGTGCCAGCAGCTTAGATAAACAAGTTTCACCCCTCCACTTT. As protein: CASSLDKQVSPLHF.